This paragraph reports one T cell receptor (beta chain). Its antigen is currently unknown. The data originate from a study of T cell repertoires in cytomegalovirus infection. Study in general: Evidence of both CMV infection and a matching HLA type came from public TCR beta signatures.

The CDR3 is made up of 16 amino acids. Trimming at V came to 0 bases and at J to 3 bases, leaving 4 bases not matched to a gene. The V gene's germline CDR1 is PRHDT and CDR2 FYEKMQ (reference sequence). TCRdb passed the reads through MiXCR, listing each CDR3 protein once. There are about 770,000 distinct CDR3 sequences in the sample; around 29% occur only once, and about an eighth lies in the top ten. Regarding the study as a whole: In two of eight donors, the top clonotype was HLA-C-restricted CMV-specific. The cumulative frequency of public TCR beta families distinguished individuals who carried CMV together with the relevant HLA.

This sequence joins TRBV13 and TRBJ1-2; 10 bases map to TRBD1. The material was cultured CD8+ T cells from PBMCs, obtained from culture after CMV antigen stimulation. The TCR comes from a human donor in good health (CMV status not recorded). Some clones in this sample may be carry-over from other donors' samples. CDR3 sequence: CASSLGLTGGYYGYTF. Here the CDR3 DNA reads TGTGCCAGCAGCTTAGGTTTGACAGGGGGCTACTATGGCTACACCTTC. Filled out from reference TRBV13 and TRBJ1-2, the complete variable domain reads AAGVIQSPRHLIKEKRETATLKCYPIPRHDTVYWYQQGPGQDPQFLISFYEKMQSDKGSIPDRFSAQQFSDYHSELNMSSLELGDSALYFCASSLGLTGGYYGYTFGSGTRLTVV.